The 22 T cell receptor beta chains below come from one sample, sequenced in a study of T cells in women clearing cervical HPV infection (dated by TCRdb to the late 2010s). The library was generated by the immunoSEQ multiplex PCR assay. TCRdb limited this immuneACCESS table to in-frame rearrangements with V and J called. A share of clones is missing; checked studies link under half to unresolved V genes, and the rest is unexplained. The table held for this sample gives tens of thousands of clones. The ten largest account for approximately 0.98% of the sample. The sequenced material came from blood buffy coat. The receptor source for this set is a woman between 18 and 69 years old with a cervical HPV16 infection that either progressed to CIN3+ or cleared (not recorded which).

Notes on this clone: Read data end 3 residues before the CDR3 end; the end is taken from the germline J gene. The chain recombines TRBV18 with TRBJ1-2; D is unclear. The germline V gene encodes CDR1 KGHSH and CDR2 LQKENI. The CDR3 extends over 15 amino acids. The covered CDR3 bases are TGTGCCAGCTCCATCGGACTAGCGGGATACAATGAC. Protein: CASSIGLAGYND. The CDR3 as a whole reads CASSIGLAGYNDYTF.

Of note for this clone: Sequencing ends 3 residues short of the CDR3 end; the germline J gene provides the rest. The rearrangement links TRBV5-1 to TRBJ2-1; D is ambiguous. The CDR3 is made up of 15 amino acids. V lost 0 bases, J lost 2 bases, and 9 bases lay in between. CDR1 SGHRS and CDR2 YFSETQ come from the germline V gene. The CDR3 bases that were read are TGCGCCAGCAGCTTGGAAGGGTCGCCCTACAATGAG. Amino acids: CASSLEGSPYNE. The CDR3, in full, reads CASSLEGSPYNEQFF. Variable domain in full (rest from reference TRBV5-1 and TRBJ2-1): KAGVTQTPRYLIKTRGQQVTLSCSPISGHRSVSWYQQTPGQGLQFLFEYFSETQRNKGNFPGRFSGRQFSNSRSEMNVSTLELGDSALYLCASSLEGSPYNEQFFGPGTRLTVL.

Points on this clone: The read comes to an end 3 residues before the CDR3 does, leaving the germline J gene to fill in the end. The chain has TRBV29-1 and TRBJ1-1, with D possibly being TRBD1 (5 bases). V gave up 4 bases and J gave up 2 bases, with 11 bases separating them. There are 13 residues in the CDR3. Germline lookup yields CDR1 SQVTM and CDR2 ANQGSEA. Incomplete CDR3 DNA: TGCAGCGTTGCAGGCAGGGCTAACACTGAA. Translated: CSVAGRANTE. The full CDR3 protein reads CSVAGRANTEAFF.

With respect to this clone: The read stops 3 residues short of the end of the CDR3; the missing end is completed from the germline J gene. The V gene is TRBV7-6, the J gene TRBJ2-2, with D possibly being TRBD1 (7 bases). The CDR3 contains 16 residues. The germline V gene has CDR1 SGHVS and CDR2 FNYEAQ. The CDR3 protein is CASSFEALQGGEKLFF. Partial CDR3 DNA: TGTGCCAGCAGCTTCGAAGCTCTCCAGGGGGGTGAAAAG.

A word on this clone: The read ends 3 residues before the CDR3 terminus; that terminus is restored from the germline J gene. This rearrangement joins TRBV12-3 or TRBV12-4 to TRBJ2-3; D not resolved. V was shortened by 1 base and J by 0 bases, with 8 bases between the two germline ends. This CDR3 has 15 residues. The CDR3 is CASSLDRPSTDTQYF. The DNA read from the CDR3 is TGTGCCAGCAGTTTAGACAGACCTAGCACAGATACG.

A remark on this clone: The CDR3 extends 3 residues past the end of the read, so its final part is completed from the germline J gene. The rearrangement uses TRBV4-2 and TRBJ2-7, with D perhaps matching TRBD1 (6 bases). CDR3 size: 15 residues. Trimming took off 1 base at V and 0 bases at J, with 10 bases between the two ends. The V gene's germline CDR1 is LGHNA and CDR2 YNFKEQ. The CDR3 spells CASSQGNRVSYEQYF. Partial CDR3 DNA: TGTGCCAGCAGCCAAGGGAACAGGGTCTCCTACGAG.

Note on this clone: The read ends 3 residues early relative to the CDR3; the germline J gene fills the gap. This chain links TRBV2 with TRBJ2-7; TRBD2 might be the D (6 bases). With 8 bases removed from V and 2 bases from J, the gap between germline ends came to 16 bases. Germline CDR1 reads SNHLY; CDR2 reads FYNNEI. CDR3 size: 14 residues. The sequenced part of the CDR3 DNA is TGTGCCAGCGGTGGGACTGCCCCCGCCTACGAG. It codes for CASGGTAPAYE. The entire CDR3 sequence reads CASGGTAPAYEQYF. The variable domain in full, completed from reference TRBV2 and TRBJ2-7, reads EPEVTQTPSHQVTQMGQEVILRCVPISNHLYFYWYRQILGQKVEFLVSFYNNEISEKSEIFDDQFSVERPDGSNFTLKIRSTKLEDSAMYFCASGGTAPAYEQYFGPGTRLTVT.

On this clone: The read is 3 residues too short to cover the CDR3 end, so that end is filled in from the germline J gene. This rearrangement joins TRBV5-1 to TRBJ1-1; the D is unclear. The CDR3 consists of 11 residues. Germline assignment: CDR1 SGHRS and CDR2 YFSETQ. With 6 bases removed from V and 1 base from J, the gap between germline ends came to 4 bases. The CDR3 spells CASKGNTEAFF. The DNA read from the CDR3 is TGCGCCAGCAAAGGGAACACTGAA.

Details on this clone: The CDR3 end lies 3 residues beyond the end of the read and is filled in from the germline J gene. The chain joins TRBV18 to TRBJ2-4; possible D gene TRBD1, 5 bases. Germline assignment: CDR1 KGHSH and CDR2 LQKENI. The CDR3 has 14 residues. CDR3 sequence reads: CASSPPTANYGQYF. The DNA read from the CDR3 is TGTGCCAGCTCACCACCGACAGCTAACTATGGT.

Notes on this clone: The sequence runs out 3 residues before the end of the CDR3; the remainder is reconstructed from the germline J gene. This chain joins TRBV20-1 and TRBJ2-1; D is perhaps TRBD2 (6 bases). The CDR3 length is 14 residues. Deletions cut 4 bases from V and 9 bases from J, with 19 bases between. The germline CDR1 and CDR2 sequences are DFQATT and SNEGSKA (reference sequence). CDR3 bases read: TGCAGTGCTATTAAACAACTAGCATCCATTGAG. This sequence encodes CSAIKQLASIE. The complete CDR3 reads CSAIKQLASIEQFF.

With respect to this clone: The CDR3 end is not reached by the read, which stops 3 residues before it; the germline J gene fills it in. The V call is TRBV7-9, the J call TRBJ1-2, with D perhaps matching TRBD1 (6 bases). V was clipped by 5 bases and J by 6 bases, with 7 bases between them. In germline, CDR1 is SEHNR, CDR2 FQNEAQ (reference sequence). The CDR3 runs 11 residues. CDR3 bases read: TGTGCCAGCAGCCCAGGGGATGGC. Its protein product is CASSPGDG. The full CDR3 reads CASSPGDGYTF.

Comments on this clone: The CDR3 end falls 3 residues outside the read, so it is completed with the germline J gene. J is TRBJ1-5 and V is TRBV7-9; 8 bases match TRBD1. Germline V CDR1 and CDR2: SEHNR, FQNEAQ (reference sequence). CDR3 length equals 12 residues. With 6 bases clipped from V and 9 bases from J, the junction kept 4 bases outside the gene matches. This chain's CDR3 is CASSSGGLPQHF. The DNA read from the CDR3 is TGTGCCAGCAGTTCAGGGGGCCTGCCC. The variable domain in full, with the rest retrieved from reference TRBV7-9 and TRBJ1-5, is DTGVSQNPRHKITKRGQNVTFRCDPISEHNRLYWYRQTLGQGPEFLTYFQNEAQLEKSRLLSDRFSAERPKGSFSTLEIQRTEQGDSAMYLCASSSGGLPQHFGDGTRLSIL.

Concerning this clone: The read terminates 3 residues ahead of where the CDR3 ends, so the germline J gene completes it. The chain combines TRBV28 with TRBJ2-3, with a weak D call TRBD1 (5 bases). Trimming removed 0 bases at V and 2 bases at J, with 6 bases between. Germline CDR1 and CDR2: MDHEN and SYDVKM. The CDR3 contains 14 residues. The covered CDR3 bases are TGTGCCAGCAGTTTATGGGACAACACAGATACG. Protein product: CASSLWDNTDT. The whole CDR3 protein is CASSLWDNTDTQYF.

A note on this clone: The read falls 3 residues short of the CDR3 end, and the missing part is taken from the germline J gene. The chain has TRBV2 and TRBJ1-2; 7 nucleotides line up with TRBD1. Germline lookup yields CDR1 SNHLY and CDR2 FYNNEI. Trimming at V came to 0 bases and at J to 3 bases, leaving 13 bases not matched to a gene. There are 18 residues in the CDR3. The CDR3 sequence is CASSEASSRQGDDYGYTF. The sequenced part of the CDR3 DNA is TGTGCCAGCAGTGAAGCGTCCTCTCGACAGGGAGATGACTATGGC.

Points on this clone: The CDR3 end is not reached by the read, which stops 3 residues before it; the germline J gene fills it in. V usage is TRBV5-1 and J usage is TRBJ2-7; the D is unclear. Germline-derived CDR1 and CDR2 are SGHRS and YFSETQ. Trimming removed 0 bases at V and 6 bases at J, with 10 bases between. CDR3 length: 13 residues. Incomplete CDR3 DNA: TGCGCCAGCAGCTTGGGGTCAGATCGCGAG. Its translation: CASSLGSDRE. The CDR3 reads in full as CASSLGSDREQYF.

Of note for this clone: The read terminates 3 residues ahead of where the CDR3 ends, so the germline J gene completes it. This rearrangement joins TRBV7-3 to TRBJ1-2; the D gene is possibly TRBD1 (5 bases). This CDR3 contains 14 residues. CDR1 is SGHTA, CDR2 FQGTGA, per germline. The CDR3 bases that were read are TGTGCCAGCAGCTTTACGGGACTAGACAGTGAC. It encodes CASSFTGLDSD. The whole CDR3 sequence reads CASSFTGLDSDYTF.

Concerning this clone: At one end, the junction sequence differs from germline, possibly due to a read error. The read comes to an end 3 residues before the CDR3 does, leaving the germline J gene to fill in the end. The same CDR3 arises from other DNA sequences in this sample as well. The chain couples TRBV6-2 or TRBV6-3 to TRBJ1-3, with D hard to call. The germline V gene has CDR1 MNHEY and CDR2 SVGEGT. The CDR3 covers 11 residues. CDR3 sequence: CASSAGDTIYF. The sequenced CDR3 bases are TGTGCCAGCAGCGCTGGAGACACA.

Concerning this clone itself: The read terminates 3 residues before the CDR3 end, so the remaining end is supplied by the germline J gene. This sequence joins TRBV20-1 and TRBJ2-3; 11 nucleotides align to TRBD2. Germline CDR1 is DFQATT and CDR2 is SNEGSKA (reference sequence). CDR3 length: 16 amino acids. V lost 4 bases, J lost 3 bases, and 9 bases stayed unmatched. The CDR3 sequence: CSATFPLAGGTDTQYF. The DNA read from the CDR3 is TGCAGTGCTACCTTCCCCCTAGCGGGGGGAACAGATACG.

About this clone: The read gets to within 3 residues of the CDR3 end, and the germline J gene fills in the rest. The J gene is TRBJ1-2, the V gene TRBV5-1, with D possibly being TRBD1 (6 bases). With 7 bases removed from V and 4 bases from J, the gap between germline ends came to 17 bases. The CDR3 length is 14 residues. Germline V gene sequence: CDR1 SGHRS, CDR2 YFSETQ. The part of the CDR3 DNA that was read is TGCGCCAGCGCCGTGGGGGCAGAGGTCTATGGC. This sequence encodes CASAVGAEVYG. The entire CDR3 protein reads CASAVGAEVYGYTF.

A remark on this clone: The sequenced fragment ends 3 residues before the CDR3 boundary, so the rest is inferred from the germline J gene. The chain combines TRBV18 with TRBJ1-2; tentatively, D is TRBD1 (5 bases). This CDR3 is 14 amino acids long. Germline V gives CDR1 KGHSH, CDR2 LQKENI. CDR3 residues: CASSPQDTAYDYTF. CDR3 DNA, as far as it was read: TGTGCCAGCTCACCACAGGACACAGCCTACGAC.

On this clone: The read terminates 3 residues ahead of where the CDR3 ends, so the germline J gene completes it. The V call is TRBV5-1, the J call TRBJ2-2, with D possibly matching TRBD2 (6 bases). The CDR3 length is 15 residues. Germline V CDR1 and CDR2: SGHRS, YFSETQ. The CDR3 loop is CASSSRQTGDEKLFF. The CDR3 DNA, read in part, is TGCGCCAGCAGCTCGAGACAGACGGGGGACGAAAAG.

CDR3 DNA (partial): TGTGCCAGCGGTTCGATACATAATGAAAAA. It translates to CASGSIHNEK. The CDR3, in full, reads CASGSIHNEKLFF. This chain connects TRBV2 to TRBJ1-4; D call uncertain. The read falls 3 residues short of the CDR3 end, and the missing part is taken from the germline J gene. CDR3 length: 13 amino acids. Trimming stripped 8 bases from V and 4 bases from J, with 11 bases between. Per germline, CDR1 SNHLY and CDR2 FYNNEI.